The 5 T cell receptor beta chains given below trace back to one sample, sequenced in a study of technical replicates of blood from several donors. Assay: immunoSEQ multiplex PCR; the TCRdb copy retains only in-frame clones and omits some. The repertoire holds 65,000 to 95,000 clones, 90% to 95% seen once, with over 0.2% in the top ten. Sequencing input: T cells isolated from PBMCs. These receptors all come from a human donor in good health.

The rearrangement joins TRBV4-1 to TRBJ2-7; D possibly corresponds to TRBD1 (6 bases). The CDR3 totals 15 residues. Looked up from germline, CDR1 is MGHRA and CDR2 is YSYEKL. Trimming took 2 bases from V and 2 from J, leaving 13 bases between them. CDR3 sequence (DNA): TGCGCCAGCAGCCAAACAGCAGGGGCCACCTACGAGCAGTACTTC. This codes for CASSQTAGATYEQYF.

This chain connects TRBV4-1 to TRBJ1-4; no definite D call. This CDR3 is built from 14 residues. Looked up from germline, CDR1 is MGHRA and CDR2 is YSYEKL. Trimming shortened V by 5 bases and J by 0 bases, and 7 bases separated the two germline ends. The CDR3 sequence is CASSAPTTNEKLFF. The CDR3 DNA is TGCGCCAGCAGCGCGCCCACAACTAATGAAAAACTGTTTTTT.

The rearrangement uses TRBV7-6 and TRBJ2-7, with 11 bases fitting TRBD2. The CDR3 runs 15 residues. V lost 4 bases to trimming and J lost 6 bases; unmatched junction nucleotides: 8. Germline V lookup: CDR1 SGHVS, CDR2 FNYEAQ. DNA for the CDR3: TGTGCCAGCAGCTCCTCACTAGCGGGAGTATCCGAGCAGTACTTC. It is translated as CASSSSLAGVSEQYF.

The rearrangement links TRBV25-1 to TRBJ1-4; D remains unclear. V lost 2 bases to trimming and J lost 6 bases, with 10 bases between them. CDR1 MGHDK and CDR2 SYGVNS come from the germline V gene. This CDR3 comprises 14 residues. In DNA, the CDR3 is TGTGCCAGCAGTGAAGGCCTTCGTGATGAAAAACTGTTTTTT. It encodes CASSEGLRDEKLFF.

This chain connects TRBV5-6 to TRBJ1-2, with D unresolved. In germline, CDR1 is SGHDT, CDR2 YYEEEE. CDR3 length: 14 amino acids. Trimming stripped 4 bases from V and 5 bases from J, with 15 bases between. CDR3 protein: CASSPWQVLYGYTF. The CDR3 DNA is TGTGCCAGCAGCCCTTGGCAAGTGCTTTATGGCTACACCTTC.